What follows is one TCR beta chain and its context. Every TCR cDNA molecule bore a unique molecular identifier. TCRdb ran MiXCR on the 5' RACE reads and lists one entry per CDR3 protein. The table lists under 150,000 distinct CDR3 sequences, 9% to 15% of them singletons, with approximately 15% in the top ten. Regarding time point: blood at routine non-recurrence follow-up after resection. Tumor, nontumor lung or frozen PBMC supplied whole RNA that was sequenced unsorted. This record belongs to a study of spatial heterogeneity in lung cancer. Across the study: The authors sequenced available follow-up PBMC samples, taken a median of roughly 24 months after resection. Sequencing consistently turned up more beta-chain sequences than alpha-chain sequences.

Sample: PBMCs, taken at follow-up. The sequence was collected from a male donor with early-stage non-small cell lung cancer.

CDR3 bases: TGTGCCAGCACCCAACGGACACCATCGAACACCGGGGAGCTGTTTTTT. This encodes CASTQRTPSNTGELFF. This sequence joins TRBV2 and TRBJ2-2, with TRBD1 as a possible D gene (5 bases). The CDR3 is 16 residues long. Germline-derived CDR1 and CDR2 are SNHLY and FYNNEI. V lost 7 bases and J lost 0, with 15 bases in between.